These 12 T cell receptor beta chains were all obtained from the same sample, sequenced in a study of a mutant IDH1 vaccine in newly diagnosed glioma. Their antigens are not known. Time point denoted: week 23, last vaccination. One vaccine dose held 300 ug of mutant IDH1 20-mer peptide and came with topical imiquimod. TCRdb's copy holds only in-frame clones and misses some; the assay was immunoSEQ multiplex PCR. Here the sample spans roughly 76,000 clones, 85% being singletons. Source: PBMCs, taken from a glioma patient whose treatment included an IDH1 peptide vaccine. The receptors derive from a young man with glioma. Some clones in this sample may be carry-over from other donors' samples.

In this sample, this clone turned up once. The J gene is TRBJ1-6, the V gene TRBV10-3; TRBD1 agrees at 8 bases. The length of the CDR3 is 14 residues. CDR1 and CDR2 (germline): ENHRY, SYGVKD. J lost 10 bases, V lost 6 bases, and 8 bases had no gene match. For the CDR3, the DNA is TGTGCCATCAGAACGGACAGGGCAGGATCACCCCTCCACTTT. Translating it yields CAIRTDRAGSPLHF.

The chain carries TRBV14 and TRBJ1-1, with TRBD1 matching 8 bases. CDR1 is SGHDN and CDR2 is FVKESK in the germline V gene. CDR3 length equals 16 residues. V lost 1 base, J lost 5 bases, and 9 bases stayed unmatched. The CDR3 sequence: CASSQVLGQGNTEAFF. CDR3 coding DNA: TGTGCCAGCAGCCAAGTATTAGGACAGGGAAATACTGAAGCTTTCTTT. Variable domain in full (rest from reference TRBV14 and TRBJ1-1): EAGVTQFPSHSVIEKGQTVTLRCDPISGHDNLYWYRRVMGKEIKFLLHFVKESKQDESGMPNNRFLAERTGGTYSTLKVQPAELEDSGVYFCASSQVLGQGNTEAFFGQGTRLTVV.

The gene calls are TRBV5-6 and TRBJ1-5; weak D call: TRBD1 (5 bases). The CDR3 consists of 15 residues. V was pared by 1 base and J by 6 bases, with 14 bases between. The germline V gene encodes CDR1 SGHDT and CDR2 YYEEEE. The CDR3 sequence is CASSLFMAGSQPQHF. The CDR3 DNA is TGTGCCAGCAGCTTGTTTATGGCAGGGAGTCAGCCCCAGCATTTT.

The chain employs TRBV10-3 and TRBJ2-6, with a weak D call TRBD2 (5 bases). Trimming stripped 4 bases from V and 0 bases from J, with 10 bases between. CDR1 and CDR2 (germline): ENHRY, SYGVKD. This CDR3 has 16 residues. CDR3 in amino acids: CAISGTANSGANVLTF. The CDR3 region has the DNA TGTGCCATCAGTGGGACTGCCAACTCTGGGGCCAACGTCCTGACTTTC.

The chain combines TRBV7-9 with TRBJ2-3; no definite D call. The CDR3 has 15 residues. Germline loops: CDR1 SEHNR, CDR2 FQNEAQ (reference sequence). V gave up 1 base and J gave up 0 bases, with 8 bases separating them. The CDR3: CASSLGHQSTDTQYF. DNA of the CDR3: TGTGCCAGCAGCTTAGGCCACCAAAGCACAGATACGCAGTATTTT.

CDR3 sequence: CASRGGTSGGHTYEQYF. The DNA for the CDR3 is TGTGCCAGCAGGGGCGGGACTAGCGGGGGACACACTTACGAGCAGTACTTC. The chain has TRBV2 and TRBJ2-7, with 14 bases matching TRBD2. Germline CDR1 SNHLY, CDR2 FYNNEI. V gave up 6 bases and J gave up 4 bases; unmatched junction bases: 11. The CDR3 runs 17 residues.

The chain uses TRBV10-3 and TRBJ2-7, with D perhaps TRBD2 (5 bases). Trimming removed 4 bases from V and 4 bases from J, with 20 bases in between. CDR1 is ENHRY and CDR2 is SYGVKD in the germline V gene. This CDR3 contains 16 residues. This chain's CDR3 is CAISVRHGVWRYEQYF. The CDR3, as DNA: TGTGCCATCAGTGTTCGGCACGGGGTTTGGCGGTACGAGCAGTACTTC.

V and J are TRBV6-5 and TRBJ2-2; 11 bases agree with TRBD2. Looked up from germline, CDR1 is MNHEY and CDR2 is SVGAGI. Trimming removed 5 bases from V and 7 bases from J; junction bases left unmatched: 3. The CDR3 contains 14 residues. CDR3 amino acids: CASSQLAGVGELFF. CDR3 bases: TGTGCCAGCAGTCAACTAGCGGGAGTCGGGGAGCTGTTTTTT.

The chain is built from TRBV6-5 and TRBJ2-7; TRBD1 matches at 12 bases. The CDR3 has 15 residues. J was trimmed by 5 bases and V by 6 bases; bases with no gene match: 8. Germline CDR1 MNHEY, CDR2 SVGAGI. DNA for the CDR3: TGTGCCAGCAGCCCGGGACAGGGGGCTGTGAACGAGCAGTACTTC. Amino acids: CASSPGQGAVNEQYF.

CDR3 in DNA: TGTGCCAGCAGTGGAGGACGGGGCACTGAAGCTTTCTTT. As protein: CASSGGRGTEAFF. This chain uses TRBV27 with TRBJ1-1; D not resolved. V was shortened by 5 bases and J by 4 bases, with 11 bases between the two germline ends. The V gene's germline CDR1 is MNHEY and CDR2 SMNVEV (reference sequence). This CDR3 is built from 13 residues.

The rearrangement joins TRBV7-9 to TRBJ2-7, with 12 bases matching TRBD1. This CDR3 is 15 amino acids long. V gave up 5 bases and J gave up 5 bases; unmatched junction bases: 7. The germline CDR1 and CDR2 sequences are SEHNR and FQNEAQ (reference sequence). CDR3 in DNA: TGTGCCAGCAGCCCGGGGGGACAGGGGGCAAACGAGCAGTACTTC. Its translation: CASSPGGQGANEQYF.

J is TRBJ2-5 and V is TRBV7-2; 7 bases are a match to TRBD1. The J call may be incorrect, as the DNA end agrees better with TRBJ2-7. CDR1 is SGHTA and CDR2 is FQGNSA in the germline V gene. CDR3 size: 15 residues. The CDR3 bases are TGTGCCAGCAGCTTGTCTTGGACAGGAGCCTACGAGCAGTACTTC. It translates to CASSLSWTGAYEQYF.